These T cell receptor beta chains were read from a single sample in a study of T cell clonotyping in hematopoietic cell transplantation. The protocol was immunoSEQ multiplex PCR, while the TCRdb copy is restricted to in-frame clones and leaves out a portion. The table lists some 5,900 clones, roughly nine tenths of them singletons. This material consisted of peripheral blood mononuclear cells, taken 100 days after allogeneic stem cell transplant. The receptors derive from a male patient between 40 and 49 years old who had an allogeneic stem cell transplant from an unrelated donor, so the T cells may come from the graft donor. Some clones in this sample may be carry-over from other donors' samples. The CDR3 runs from the conserved cysteine through the conserved F or W. D genes are given only for firm matches. Clone size appears in some rows only: once, few, many, or a class for an expanded clone.

>.|TRBV10-1|TRBJ2-7|.
TGCGCCAGCAGTGACAGCTACGAGCAGTACTTC
CASSDSYEQYF
>.|TRBV19|TRBJ2-5|.
TGTGCCAGTAGTATAGGAGTTGGGGCAGGGCAAGAGACCCAGTACTTC
CASSIGVGAGQETQYF
>TRBD2|TRBV7-2|TRBJ2-3|.
TGTGCCAGCAGCTTACTAGCGGGGGGGCCTTCAGATACGCAGTATTTT
CASSLLAGGPSDTQYF
>.|TRBV7-9|TRBJ2-3|.
TGTGCCAGCAGCTCGCAGGGCACAGATACGCAGTATTTT
CASSSQGTDTQYF
>TRBD1|TRBV6-1|TRBJ2-3|.
TGTGCCAGCAGTGAAGCATACGGGACAGGGTATTCCGCAGATACGCAGTATTTT
CASSEAYGTGYSADTQYF
>TRBD1|TRBV28|TRBJ2-1|.
TGTGCCAGCAGCCCTCTATTGGCCGGAGGACAGGGGCCCAATGAGCAGTTCTTC
CASSPLLAGGQGPNEQFF
>TRBD1|TRBV4-1|TRBJ2-1|.
TGCGCCAGCAGCCAAGACGGACAGGCTAACAATGAGCAGTTCTTC
CASSQDGQANNEQFF
>.|TRBV28|TRBJ1-6|.
TGTGCCAGCAGTTTTGCCGCTACGTCCTCCTATAATTCACCCCTCCACTTT
CASSFAATSSYNSPLHF
>.|TRBV5-1|TRBJ2-6|.
TGCGCCAGCAGCCCGGTCGTTGGGGCCAACGTCCTGACTTTC
CASSPVVGANVLTF
>.|TRBV6-5|TRBJ2-2|.
TGTGCCAGCAGCCTAAAGGGAACCGGGGAGCTGTTTTTT
CASSLKGTGELFF
>TRBD1|TRBV18|TRBJ1-1|.
TGTGCCAGCTCACTCGCGGCAGGGGGCATGAACACTGAAGCTTTCTTT
CASSLAAGGMNTEAFF
>TRBD1|TRBV28|TRBJ1-1|.
TGTGCCAGCAGTTTACCCAGGGGGTTCTCGAACACTGAAGCTTTCTTT
CASSLPRGFSNTEAFF
>.|TRBV5-1|TRBJ1-1|.
TGCGCCAGCAGCGTTGGAACGGGTGGGGGACTGAACACTGAAGCTTTCTTT
CASSVGTGGGLNTEAFF
>.|TRBV10-3|TRBJ1-5|.
TGTGCCACCCATCCGGGGCAGCAAGAAAGCAATCAGCCCCAGCATTTT
CATHPGQQESNQPQHF
>TRBD1|TRBV5-1|TRBJ2-2|.
TGCGCCAGCACCGTGACAGGGGTCGCGAACACCGGGGAGCTGTTTTTT
CASTVTGVANTGELFF
>TRBD1|TRBV11-1|TRBJ1-2|.
TGTGCCAGCAGCCCTGACAGGGGGCAGGGCTATGGCTACACCTTC
CASSPDRGQGYGYTF
>TRBD2|TRBV30|TRBJ2-1|.
TGTGCCTGGATGGGGACTAGCAGGTCCTACAATGAGCAGTTCTTC
CAWMGTSRSYNEQFF
>.|TRBV11-2|TRBJ1-1|.
TGTGCCAGCAGCTTACTAACAGGGACGAACACTGAAGCTTTCTTT
CASSLLTGTNTEAFF
>TRBD1|TRBV28|TRBJ2-2|.
TGTGCCAGCAGTCCTGCCGGACAGGGACCGAACACCGGGGAGCTGTTTTTT
CASSPAGQGPNTGELFF
>.|TRBV11-2|TRBJ1-2|.
TGTGCCAGCAGCTCGGCTTTCCCCAGAGCTAACTATGGCTACACCTTC
CASSSAFPRANYGYTF
>TRBD1|TRBV6-4|TRBJ1-2|once
TGTGCCAGCAGGCCGGCAGGGGGCAACTATGGCTACACCTTC
CASRPAGGNYGYTF
>.|TRBV4-1|TRBJ1-1|.
TGCGCCAGCAGCTTTTACACTGAAGCTTTCTTT
CASSFYTEAFF
>TRBD1|TRBV5-1|TRBJ2-3|.
TGCGCCAGCAGCGAGGGACAGGGTACAGATACGCAGTATTTT
CASSEGQGTDTQYF
>.|TRBV14|TRBJ2-6|.
TGTGCCAGCAGCCAAGTGGCAGGGGTCGTCTCTGGGGCCAACGTCCTGACTTTC
CASSQVAGVVSGANVLTF
>.|TRBV6-5|TRBJ1-2|.
TGTGCCAGCAGTAACTCAGCAGGTGGCTACACCTTC
CASSNSAGGYTF
>TRBD2|TRBV27|TRBJ2-1|.
TGTGCCAGCAGTTTATCCATAATCCGGGGGGGGTCTTACAATGAGCAGTTCTTC
CASSLSIIRGGSYNEQFF
>.|TRBV9|TRBJ2-5|.
TGTGCCAGCAGCGTAGCTGGTCTAGTTCTTGAGACCCAGTACTTC
CASSVAGLVLETQYF
>.|TRBV4-3|TRBJ1-5|few
TGCGCCAGCAGCCAAGAGGTGGTGGTGGGGGTCGGTCAGCCCCAGCATTTT
CASSQEVVVGVGQPQHF
>.|TRBV28|TRBJ2-7|.
TGTGCCAGCAGTTTAGGTGGGTACGAGCAGTACTTC
CASSLGGYEQYF
>.|TRBV20-1|TRBJ1-1|.
TGCAGTGCTAGACGAGGAAATTTTGTTTTCTTT
CSARRGNFVFF
>TRBD1|TRBV10-3|TRBJ1-5|once
TGTGCCATCAGTGACGCAGGGGGGATCCCGGGCGATCAGCCCCAGCATTTT
CAISDAGGIPGDQPQHF
>.|TRBV7-2|TRBJ1-5|once
TGTGCCAGCAGCTTAGTTGTGAGACACAATCAGCCCCAGCATTTT
CASSLVVRHNQPQHF
>.|TRBV7-2|TRBJ1-2|.
TGTGCCAGCAGCTTAATCCAGGAATGGGGCTACACCTTC
CASSLIQEWGYTF
>TRBD1|TRBV7-9|TRBJ1-4|.
TGTGCCAGCAGCTTTCAACTAGGGGGCGGTGATGAAAAACTGTTTTTT
CASSFQLGGGDEKLFF
>TRBD1|TRBV28|TRBJ1-5|.
TGTGCCAGCAGGGACGACAGGGGTTATAGCAATCAGCCCCAGCATTTT
CASRDDRGYSNQPQHF
>.|TRBV5-1|TRBJ1-6|few
TGCGCCAGCAGCTTTACATCGGGGAATTCACCCCTCCACTTT
CASSFTSGNSPLHF
>.|TRBV30|TRBJ2-7|.
TGTGCCTGGAGTGTCCTGAAGGAGGCCTACGAGCAGTACTTC
CAWSVLKEAYEQYF
>.|TRBV28|TRBJ1-5|.
TGTGCCAGCTCGAAATATATCGCTAATCAGCCCCAGCATTTT
CASSKYIANQPQHF
>.|TRBV15|TRBJ2-1|.
TGTGCCACCAGCAGAGATGGGGTTGAGGACAATGAGCAGTTCTTC
CATSRDGVEDNEQFF
>.|TRBV19|TRBJ1-1|.
TGTGCCAGTAGTATAGGTAGGACGGGCCTCACTGAAGCTTTCTTT
CASSIGRTGLTEAFF
>.|TRBV10-3|TRBJ1-3|.
TGTGCCATCAGTGATAATCGGGTCCCCCGGTCCTCTGGAAACACCATATATTTT
CAISDNRVPRSSGNTIYF
>.|TRBV5-6|TRBJ2-7|once
TGTGCCAGCAGCTTGGACAGGGATTCCTACGAGCAGTACTTC
CASSLDRDSYEQYF
>.|TRBV9|TRBJ2-5|.
TGTGCCAGCAGCGTAGGCCCAGGGCGGGGAGAGACCCAGTACTTC
CASSVGPGRGETQYF
>.|TRBV23-1|TRBJ1-3|.
TGCGCCAGCAGTCATCGCCGAGACAGCCATCCTGGAAACACCATATATTTT
CASSHRRDSHPGNTIYF
>.|TRBV10-3|TRBJ1-6|once
TGTGCCTCAGGGTCAGTTAATTCACCCCTCCACTTT
CASGSVNSPLHF
>TRBD1|TRBV2|TRBJ1-2|.
TGTGCCAGCAGCCTGTGGGACAGGGGGTATGGCTACACCTTC
CASSLWDRGYGYTF
>.|TRBV7-8|TRBJ2-5|.
TGTGCCAGCGGTAACTGGGGAGGGGGGCTCCAAGAGACCCAGTACTTC
CASGNWGGGLQETQYF
>.|TRBV30|TRBJ2-7|.
TGTGCCTGGAGAAGGGGCTACGAGCAGTACTTC
CAWRRGYEQYF
>.|TRBV28|TRBJ1-2|.
TGTGCCAGCAGTTATGGGCGGGGCCACACCTTC
CASSYGRGHTF